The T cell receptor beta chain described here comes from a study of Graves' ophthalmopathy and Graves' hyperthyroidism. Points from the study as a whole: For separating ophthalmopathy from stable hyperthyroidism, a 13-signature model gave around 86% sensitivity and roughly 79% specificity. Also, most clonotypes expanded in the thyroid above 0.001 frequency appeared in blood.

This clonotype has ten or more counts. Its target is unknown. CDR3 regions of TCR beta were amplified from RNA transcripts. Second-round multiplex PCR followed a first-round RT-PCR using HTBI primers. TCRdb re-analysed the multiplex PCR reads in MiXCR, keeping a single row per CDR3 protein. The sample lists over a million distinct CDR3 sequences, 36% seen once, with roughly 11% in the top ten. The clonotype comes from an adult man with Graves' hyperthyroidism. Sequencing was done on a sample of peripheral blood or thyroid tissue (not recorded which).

The CDR3 protein is CSVQGAGNQPQHF. CDR3 DNA: TGCAGCGTCCAGGGGGCAGGCAATCAGCCCCAGCATTTT. This chain uses TRBV20-1 with TRBJ1-5; 8 bases are shared with TRBD1. The CDR3 is 13 residues long. Germline-derived CDR1 and CDR2 are DFQATT and SNEGSKA (reference sequence).